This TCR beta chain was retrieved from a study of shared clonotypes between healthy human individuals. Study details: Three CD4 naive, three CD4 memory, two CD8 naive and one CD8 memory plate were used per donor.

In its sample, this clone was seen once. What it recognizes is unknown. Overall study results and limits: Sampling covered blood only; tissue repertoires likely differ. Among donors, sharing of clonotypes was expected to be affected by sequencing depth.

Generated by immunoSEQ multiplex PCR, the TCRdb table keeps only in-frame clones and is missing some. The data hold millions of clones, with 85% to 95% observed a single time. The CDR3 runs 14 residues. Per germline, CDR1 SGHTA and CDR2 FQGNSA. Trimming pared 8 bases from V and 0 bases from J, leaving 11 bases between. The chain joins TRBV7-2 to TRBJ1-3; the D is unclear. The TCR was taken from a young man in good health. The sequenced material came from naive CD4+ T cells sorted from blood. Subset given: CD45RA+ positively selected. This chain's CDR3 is CASQIGSSGNTIYF. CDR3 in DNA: TGTGCCAGCCAGATCGGATCCTCTGGAAACACCATATATTTT.